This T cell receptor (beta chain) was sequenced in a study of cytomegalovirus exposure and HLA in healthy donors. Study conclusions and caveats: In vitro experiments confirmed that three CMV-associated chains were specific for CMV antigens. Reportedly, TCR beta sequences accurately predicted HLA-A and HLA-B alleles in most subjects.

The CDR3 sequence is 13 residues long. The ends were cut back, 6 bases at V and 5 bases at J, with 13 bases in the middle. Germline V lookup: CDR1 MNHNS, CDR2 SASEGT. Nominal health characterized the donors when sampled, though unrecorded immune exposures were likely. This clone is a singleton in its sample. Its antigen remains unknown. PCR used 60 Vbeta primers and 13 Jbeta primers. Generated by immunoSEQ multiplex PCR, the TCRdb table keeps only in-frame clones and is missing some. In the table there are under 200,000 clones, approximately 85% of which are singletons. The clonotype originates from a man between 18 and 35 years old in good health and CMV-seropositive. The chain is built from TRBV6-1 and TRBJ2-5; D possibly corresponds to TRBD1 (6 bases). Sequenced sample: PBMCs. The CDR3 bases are TGTGCCAGCAGGCCTCAGGGGTTGGAGACCCAGTACTTC. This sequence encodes CASRPQGLETQYF.